This T cell receptor (beta chain) was obtained from a study of blood T cell repertoires in COVID-19. Germline-derived CDR1 and CDR2 are MNHEY and SVGEGT. The CDR3 runs to 16 residues. Trimming removed 4 bases from V and 8 bases from J, with 18 bases in between. Per the study methods: Counts of nucleated cells, estimated from reference gene primer amplification, were obtained. Repertoires were generated with immunoSEQ multiplex PCR, while TCRdb's copy carries only in-frame clones and drops some. V and J calls and clone size are copied from that table; D and trimming were computed from the DNA. The sample lists fewer than 250,000 clones; roughly 83% were seen once. Clinical history as reported by participants underpinned cohort assignment.

The sequenced sample consisted of PBMCs or T cells enriched from blood (not recorded which). This chain links TRBV6-2 or TRBV6-3 with TRBJ1-6, with D tentatively TRBD1 (6 bases). The source is a woman between 50 and 59 years old who had recovered from COVID-19. The CDR3 nucleotides read TGTGCCAGCAGTTCCGATCCCGCAGGGGATTATTCACCCCTCCACTTT. Protein product: CASSSDPAGDYSPLHF.